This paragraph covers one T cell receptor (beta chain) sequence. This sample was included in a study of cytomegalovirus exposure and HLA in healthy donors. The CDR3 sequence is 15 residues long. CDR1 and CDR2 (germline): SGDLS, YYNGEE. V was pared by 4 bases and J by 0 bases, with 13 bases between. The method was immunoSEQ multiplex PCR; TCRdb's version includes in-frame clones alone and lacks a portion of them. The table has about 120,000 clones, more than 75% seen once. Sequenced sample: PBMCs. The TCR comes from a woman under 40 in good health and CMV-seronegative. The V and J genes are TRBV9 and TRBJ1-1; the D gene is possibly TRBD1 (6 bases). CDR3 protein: CASSPPGTLNTEAFF. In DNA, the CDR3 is TGTGCCAGCAGCCCCCCTGGGACACTGAACACTGAAGCTTTCTTT.